This T cell receptor beta chain was captured by sequencing in a study of T-cell reconstitution after alpha-beta-depleted transplantation in children. General observations from the study: Recipient T cells and thymic progenitors that survived gave rise to the high TCRbeta diversity observed at day 60 in some patients.

The CDR3 consists of 14 residues. V gave up 7 bases and J gave up 3 bases; unmatched junction bases: 8. Per the germline V gene, CDR1 is ENHRY and CDR2 is SYGVKD. Library preparation (for TCRbeta) was performed with unique molecular identifiers. Each CDR3 protein is one row after TCRdb ran MiXCR on the PCR reads. This table has about 97,000 distinct CDR3 sequences, under 9% appearing once. This clonotype was seen at least ten times. The antigen remains unidentified. The rearrangement links TRBV10-3 to TRBJ1-1; 7 bases align to TRBD1. This specimen was PBMCs, taken before TCRalphabeta/CD19-depleted stem cell transplant. The clonotype comes from a boy aged 2 to 10 with acute lymphoblastic leukemia, due to receive a stem cell transplant. The chain's CDR3 is CAITQQGRDTEAFF. CDR3 nucleotides: TGTGCCATCACTCAACAGGGGAGGGACACTGAAGCTTTCTTT.